Presented here are 32 T cell receptor beta chains from one specimen sequenced in a study of T cell repertoires in cytomegalovirus infection. TCRdb reanalysed the reads using MiXCR and keeps one entry per CDR3 protein. The data show fewer than 900,000 distinct CDR3 sequences, with 25% to 30% seen just once and less than 15% held by the top ten. These receptors' antigens are unknown. Sequencing used cultured CD8+ T cells from PBMCs, obtained from culture after CMV antigen stimulation. These receptors all come from a human donor in good health (CMV status not recorded). Some clones in this sample may be carry-over from other donors' samples.

The chain links TRBV20-1 to TRBJ2-7, with D possibly TRBD2 on 5 matching bases. This CDR3 contains 13 residues. The germline V gene encodes CDR1 DFQATT and CDR2 SNEGSKA (reference sequence). The V and J ends lost 3 bases and 1 base respectively, with 10 bases between them. CDR3 amino acids: CSARWPGSYEQYV. As DNA, the CDR3 is TGCAGTGCTAGGTGGCCGGGGTCCTACGAGCAGTACGTC.

The chain joins TRBV13 to TRBJ2-2; D gene uncertain. CDR1 and CDR2 from the germline V gene are PRHDT and FYEKMQ (reference sequence). This CDR3 is built from 16 residues. Trimming removed 1 base at V and 1 base at J, with 10 bases between. The CDR3 sequence: CASSLEVGLNTGELFF. The CDR3 DNA reads as TGTGCCAGCAGCTTAGAAGTTGGATTGAACACCGGGGAGCTGTTTTTT. The full variable domain, with the rest looked up from reference TRBV13 and TRBJ2-2, is AAGVIQSPRHLIKEKRETATLKCYPIPRHDTVYWYQQGPGQDPQFLISFYEKMQSDKGSIPDRFSAQQFSDYHSELNMSSLELGDSALYFCASSLEVGLNTGELFFGEGSRLTVL.

The rearrangement links TRBV29-1 to TRBJ2-1; a possible D gene is TRBD2 (6 bases). The CDR3 length is 15 residues. Germline V gene data show CDR1 as SQVTM and CDR2 as ANQGSEA. Trimming removed 0 bases from V and 6 bases from J, with 15 bases in between. The CDR3 reads CSVEDPREYINEQFF. The CDR3 nucleotides read TGCAGCGTTGAAGATCCTCGGGAGTATATCAATGAGCAGTTCTTC.

The chain uses TRBV7-8 and TRBJ2-7; the match to TRBD1 covers 10 bases. The CDR3 runs 17 residues. Germline V gene data show CDR1 as SGHVS and CDR2 as FQNEAQ. The V and J ends lost 1 base and 5 bases, in that order; junction bases with no gene match: 11. CDR3 nucleotide sequence: TGTGCCAGCAGCTTAGGTTTGAGGGGGGACAGGGGTGACGAGCAGTACGTC. Protein sequence: CASSLGLRGDRGDEQYV.

This chain joins TRBV20-1 and TRBJ2-7, with D maybe TRBD1 (5 bases). CDR1 is DFQATT and CDR2 is SNEGSKA in the germline V gene (reference sequence). CDR3 length: 11 amino acids. V lost 5 bases and J lost 2, with 7 bases in between. This CDR3 reads CSALGAYEQYV. The CDR3 DNA reads as TGCAGTGCTTTAGGGGCCTACGAGCAGTACGTC.

The rearrangement links TRBV9 to TRBJ2-3, with 10 nucleotides matching TRBD2. CDR3 length: 17 amino acids. The ends lost 3 bases at V and 0 bases at J; junction bases unmatched: 7. The germline gives CDR1 SGDLS, CDR2 YYNGEE. CDR3 nucleotides: TGTGCCAGCAGCGATATAGCGGGGGGCACTAGCACAGATACGCAGTATTTT. The encoded protein is CASSDIAGGTSTDTQYF.

This clonotype was counted many times. V is TRBV2 and J is TRBJ2-7, with a weak D call TRBD2 (5 bases). This CDR3 is 14 amino acids long. CDR1 is SNHLY, CDR2 FYNNEI, per germline. Deletions cut 7 bases from V and 0 bases from J, with 13 bases between. The DNA of the CDR3 is TGTGCCAGCACCCCGGACTTGAGCTCCTACGAGCAGTACTTC. Its protein is CASTPDLSSYEQYF.

This clonotype was seen a handful of times. The rearrangement joins TRBV4-1 to TRBJ1-5; D is uncertain. Trimming left V 0 bases short and J 6 bases short, with 9 bases between. The CDR3 extends over 14 amino acids. CDR1 and CDR2 from the germline V gene are MGHRA and YSYEKL. CDR3 sequence: CASSQEGPGQPQHF. CDR3 sequence (DNA): TGCGCCAGCAGCCAAGAAGGCCCCGGTCAGCCCCAGCATTTT.

This clonotype has only a few counts. V usage is TRBV7-9 and J usage is TRBJ2-3; 9 bases map to TRBD2. J lost 4 bases, V lost 5 bases, and 7 bases had no gene match. The CDR3 is made up of 15 amino acids. The V gene's germline CDR1 is SEHNR and CDR2 FQNEAQ (reference sequence). This CDR3 is CASSPAGGNADTQYF. Here the CDR3 DNA reads TGTGCCAGCAGCCCTGCGGGGGGGAATGCAGATACGCAGTATTTT.

This clonotype has more than one count but fewer than ten. The CDR3 is CASSPEGDYVQPQHF. The CDR3 region has the DNA TGTGCCAGCAGTCCTGAGGGGGACTACGTTCAGCCCCAGCATTTT. This chain joins TRBV27 and TRBJ1-5, with a weak D call TRBD1 (6 bases). The CDR3 spans 15 residues. The V and J ends lost 5 bases and 6 bases respectively, with 17 bases between them. CDR1 is MNHEY and CDR2 is SMNVEV in the germline V gene (reference sequence).

A note on this clonotype: A much larger clone is a single base away; this may be a read error. This chain links TRBV7-4 with TRBJ2-1; weak D call: TRBD1 (6 bases). CDR1 and CDR2 from the germline V gene are SGHVT and SQSDAQ. This CDR3 contains 18 residues. This CDR3 is CVSSLGWTVRSPYNEQFF. CDR3 DNA sequence: TGTGTCAGCAGCTTAGGGTGGACAGTCCGAAGTCCATACAATGAGCAGTTCTTC.

This chain joins TRBV7-6 and TRBJ2-6; 9 bases map to TRBD1. The CDR3 length is 19 residues. After removal of 0 bases from V and 0 bases from J, the junction contained 6 bases not matched to a gene. Germline loops: CDR1 SGHVS, CDR2 FNYEAQ. The CDR3 spells CASSLATGGLPSGANVLTF. The CDR3 DNA reads as TGTGCCAGCAGCTTAGCCACAGGGGGCCTGCCCTCTGGGGCCAACGTCCTGACTTTC.

The rearrangement uses TRBV6-8 and TRBJ1-4; D may be TRBD1 (5 bases). CDR1 MNHGY and CDR2 SAAAGT come from the germline V gene. The ends were cut back, 6 bases at V and 10 bases at J, with 9 bases in the middle. The length of the CDR3 is 11 residues. In nucleotides, the CDR3 is TGTGCCAGCAGGTTGGGGCGAAAACTGTTTTTT. It translates to CASRLGRKLFF.

The chain carries TRBV6-1 and TRBJ1-1; D uncertain. There are 13 residues in the CDR3. V lost 2 bases to trimming and J lost 4 bases, with 8 bases between them. CDR1 is MNHNS, CDR2 SASEGT, per germline. The CDR3 region is CASSEYQTTEAFF. The CDR3 DNA reads as TGTGCCAGCAGTGAATACCAGACCACTGAAGCTTTCTTT.

The V and J genes are TRBV5-1 and TRBJ1-1; 10 bases are shared with TRBD1. Germline V gene data show CDR1 as SGHRS and CDR2 as YFSETQ. Losses at the gene ends were 4 bases for V and 5 bases for J; bases not matched to a gene: 5. This CDR3 comprises 14 residues. The CDR3 protein is CASSLDRGKTEAFF. DNA for the CDR3: TGCGCCAGCAGCCTGGACAGGGGGAAAACTGAAGCTTTCTTT.

The V and J genes are TRBV12-5 and TRBJ2-7; 8 bases match TRBD1. J gave up 2 bases and V 6 bases, and 12 bases lay outside the gene matches. The CDR3 extends over 16 amino acids. Germline V CDR1 and CDR2: LGHNT, FRNRAP. CDR3 region: CASGGTGLGGTYEQYF. The CDR3, as DNA: TGTGCTAGTGGGGGGACAGGTTTAGGGGGAACCTACGAGCAGTACTTC.

The sample holds many counts of this clonotype. The chain is built from TRBV27 and TRBJ2-7; the match to TRBD1 covers 7 bases. This CDR3 contains 12 residues. V trimming: 5 bases; J trimming: 6 bases; junction bases outside the gene matches: 4. Germline V CDR1 and CDR2: MNHEY, SMNVEV (reference sequence). The CDR3 DNA follows: TGTGCCAGCAGTGTGACAGGGCGCGAGCAGTACTTC. Translation gives CASSVTGREQYF.

In regard to this clonotype: At one end the junction does not follow the germline gene, possibly because of a read error. This chain joins TRBV27 and TRBJ2-2; D ambiguous. This CDR3 contains 14 residues. CDR1 MNHEY and CDR2 SMNVEV come from the germline V gene (reference sequence). The CDR3 protein is CARSQGPNTGELFF. CDR3 bases: TGTGCCCGCAGCCAAGGACCAAACACCGGGGAGCTGTTTTTT.

The chain joins TRBV7-9 to TRBJ1-5; D unclear. CDR3 length: 14 amino acids. Trimming left V 2 bases short and J 2 bases short, with 7 bases between. CDR1 is SEHNR and CDR2 is FQNEAQ in the germline V gene (reference sequence). In nucleotides, the CDR3 is TGTGCCAGCAGCTTAAACGGGGGCAATCAGCCCCAGCATTTT. Amino acid sequence: CASSLNGGNQPQHF.

The chain couples TRBV5-4 to TRBJ2-7; perhaps TRBD2 as D (6 bases). V lost 4 bases, J lost 5 bases, and 22 bases lay in between. Germline V gene lookup returns CDR1 SGHNT and CDR2 YYREEE (reference sequence). This CDR3 comprises 16 residues. The CDR3 reads CASSPHGTPRRDEQYF. The CDR3 region has the DNA TGTGCCAGCAGCCCTCACGGGACTCCCCGTAGAGACGAGCAGTACTTC. Supplemented by reference TRBV5-4 and TRBJ2-7, the full variable domain reads ETGVTQSPTHLIKTRGQQVTLRCSSQSGHNTVSWYQQALGQGPQFIFQYYREEENGRGNFPPRFSGLQFPNYSSELNVNALELDDSALYLCASSPHGTPRRDEQYFGPGTRLTVT.

Here the CDR3 DNA reads TGTGCCAGCAGTTCCCTACGGTCGACGGTACAAGAGACCCAGTACTTC. Protein product: CASSSLRSTVQETQYF. The chain uses TRBV6-5 and TRBJ2-5; no clear D. Germline V gene sequence: CDR1 MNHEY, CDR2 SVGAGI. Trimming stripped 4 bases from V and 2 bases from J, with 17 bases between. This CDR3 has 16 amino acids.

The genes are TRBV12-3 or TRBV12-4 and TRBJ2-1; 16 bases are shared with TRBD2. This CDR3 has 19 amino acids. With V trimmed by 5 bases and J by 3 bases, 10 bases remained unmatched. Here the CDR3 DNA reads TGTGCCAGCAGTATCGTCCCGGGACTAGCGGGGGGGCTCTACAATGAGCAGTTCTTC. As protein: CASSIVPGLAGGLYNEQFF.

This clonotype was picked up a small number of times. The CDR3 sequence: CASSPGQVKHNYGYTF. The DNA of the CDR3 is TGTGCCAGCAGTCCCGGACAGGTTAAACATAACTATGGCTACACCTTC. The chain joins TRBV27 to TRBJ1-2, with 7 bases fitting TRBD1. CDR1 is MNHEY and CDR2 is SMNVEV in the germline V gene (reference sequence). The CDR3 sequence is 16 residues long. The V gene end was trimmed by 5 bases and the J gene end by 1 base; junction bases not matched to a gene: 10.

The chain links TRBV6-1 to TRBJ2-1; D perhaps matches TRBD2 (7 bases). Trimming cost V 10 bases and J 4 bases, with 17 bases left between them. CDR1 is MNHNS, CDR2 SASEGT, per germline. This CDR3 comprises 14 residues. CDR3 residues: CATAAGARYNEQFF. The CDR3 DNA reads as TGTGCCACCGCCGCGGGGGCGCGGTACAATGAGCAGTTCTTC.

This chain uses TRBV10-3 with TRBJ2-7, with D perhaps matching TRBD2 (7 bases). The CDR3 length is 14 residues. Germline values: CDR1 ENHRY, CDR2 SYGVKD. V lost 0 bases and J lost 4, with 10 bases in between. In DNA form, the CDR3 reads TGTGCCATCAGTGAGTCGAGGGGGGGTTACGAGCAGTACGTC. Its translation: CAISESRGGYEQYV.

About this clonotype: With a much larger clone just one base away, this may be a read error. The chain carries TRBV7-6 and TRBJ2-1, with a weak D call TRBD1 (6 bases). The germline V gene encodes CDR1 SGHVS and CDR2 FNYEAQ. The length of the CDR3 is 19 residues. Trimming pared 4 bases from V and 1 base from J, leaving 23 bases between. CDR3 coding DNA: TGTGCCAGCAGCTCAACTCTAACGGAAGACAGGAGATCCTACAATGAGCAGTTCTTC. Protein: CASSSTLTEDRRSYNEQFF.

The sample holds a few counts of this clonotype. This chain uses TRBV11-3 with TRBJ2-1, with D maybe TRBD2 (5 bases). The V end was cut by 5 bases, the J end by 8 bases, with 16 bases between. CDR3 size: 14 residues. The germline gives CDR1 SGHNT, CDR2 YENEEA. The CDR3 reads CASSPKGSADEQFF. DNA for the CDR3: TGTGCCAGCAGCCCGAAAGGTAGCGCAGATGAGCAGTTCTTC.

This chain connects TRBV20-1 to TRBJ1-5, with D possibly matching TRBD1 (6 bases). Germline assignment: CDR1 DFQATT and CDR2 SNEGSKA (reference sequence). Trimming removed 7 bases from V and 5 bases from J, with 27 bases in between. The CDR3 length is 17 residues. The CDR3 spells CSVRDGHREGLDQPQHF. The DNA for the CDR3 is TGCAGTGTTAGGGACGGGCACAGGGAGGGGCTCGATCAGCCCCAGCATTTT.

The chain uses TRBV7-2 and TRBJ1-5, with TRBD1 as a possible D gene (6 bases). Trimming left V 3 bases short and J 0 bases short, with 15 bases between. From germline, CDR1 is SGHTA and CDR2 FQGNSA. The CDR3 has 17 amino acids. The CDR3 is CASSFRGGPYSNQPQHF. The CDR3 bases are TGTGCCAGCAGCTTCCGGGGGGGGCCATATAGCAATCAGCCCCAGCATTTT.

V gene TRBV6-2 or TRBV6-3 combines with J gene TRBJ2-1, with D possibly being TRBD1 or TRBD2 (5 bases each). This CDR3 region has 17 residues. V was trimmed by 0 bases and J by 8 bases, leaving 20 bases between them. The V gene's germline CDR1 is MNHEY and CDR2 SVGEGT. The DNA for the CDR3 is TGTGCCAGCAGTTACTCGAGGGGCAGGACCTCGGAAGATGAGCAGTTCTTC. This translates into CASSYSRGRTSEDEQFF.

This clonotype was seen many times. V usage is TRBV7-6 and J usage is TRBJ2-7; D possibly corresponds to TRBD2 (5 bases). V lost 3 bases and J 3 bases, leaving 15 bases between the germline ends. The V gene's germline CDR1 is SGHVS and CDR2 FNYEAQ. CDR3 size: 15 residues. CDR3 loop: CASSLVSSNVYEQYF. The CDR3 coding sequence is TGTGCCAGCAGCTTGGTTTCTAGCAACGTCTACGAGCAGTACTTC.

With respect to this clonotype: Since no conserved phenylalanine or tryptophan closes the CDR3, a read error is the likely cause. The chain combines TRBV7-6 with TRBJ2-7; either TRBD1 or TRBD2 may fit D (5 bases each). The V end lost 8 bases, the J end lost 6 bases, and 11 bases lay between the germline ends. The CDR3 contains 11 residues. Germline V lookup: CDR1 SGHVS, CDR2 FNYEAQ. CDR3 loop: CASAWGSEQYI. The CDR3 DNA reads TGTGCCAGCGCATGGGGGAGCGAGCAGTACATC.